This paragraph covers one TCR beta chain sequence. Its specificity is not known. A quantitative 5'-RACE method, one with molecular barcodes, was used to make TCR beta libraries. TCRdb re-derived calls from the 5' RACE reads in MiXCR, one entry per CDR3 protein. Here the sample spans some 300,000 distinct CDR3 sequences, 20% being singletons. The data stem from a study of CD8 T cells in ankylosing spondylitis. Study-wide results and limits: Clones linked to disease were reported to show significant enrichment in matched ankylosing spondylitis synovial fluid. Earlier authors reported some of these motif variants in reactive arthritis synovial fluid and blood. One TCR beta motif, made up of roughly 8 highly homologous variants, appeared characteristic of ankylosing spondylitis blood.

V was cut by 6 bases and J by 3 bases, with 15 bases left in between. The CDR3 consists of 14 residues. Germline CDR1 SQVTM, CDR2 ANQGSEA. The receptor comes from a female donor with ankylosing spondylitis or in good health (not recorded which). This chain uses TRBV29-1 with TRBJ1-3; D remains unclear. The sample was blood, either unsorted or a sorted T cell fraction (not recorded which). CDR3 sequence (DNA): TGCAGCGTCCGACCTGGGGAGTATGGAAACACCATATATTTT. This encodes CSVRPGEYGNTIYF.